Below are 31 T cell receptor beta chains sequenced from a single sample in a study of shared clonotypes between healthy human individuals. This table comes from immunoSEQ multiplex PCR, and its TCRdb copy is limited to in-frame clones, with some not included. The table records roughly 650,000 clones, roughly 97% of them present only once. Sequenced sample: naive CD4+ T cells sorted from blood. Subset in this sample: CD45RA+ positively selected. These receptor sequences come from a woman in her 30s in good health.

J is TRBJ2-7 and V is TRBV28; 10 positions match TRBD1. Unmatched junction bases numbered 16, after V lost 6 bases and J lost 2 bases. The CDR3 has 18 residues. Per germline, CDR1 MDHEN and CDR2 SYDVKM. The CDR3 nucleotides read TGTGCCAGCAGGCCTTTCACTTCGGACAGGGGGGCAGCCTACGAGCAGTACTTC. It encodes CASRPFTSDRGAAYEQYF.

This clone has a handful of counts. The V gene is TRBV4-1, the J gene TRBJ1-5, with unresolved D. There are 12 residues in the CDR3. Trimming cost V 1 base and J 6 bases, with 4 bases left between them. CDR1 and CDR2 (germline): MGHRA, YSYEKL. The DNA of the CDR3 is TGCGCCAGCAGCCAAGGAGGTCAGCCCCAGCATTTT. Protein: CASSQGGQPQHF.

A single count supports this clone. V is TRBV7-2 and J is TRBJ2-7; 9 bases line up with TRBD1. Germline V gene data show CDR1 as SGHTA and CDR2 as FQGNSA. Unmatched junction bases numbered 7, after V lost 5 bases and J lost 2 bases. CDR3 length: 15 amino acids. The CDR3 spells CASSLGWTGAYEQYF. CDR3 bases: TGTGCCAGCAGCCTGGGCTGGACAGGGGCCTACGAGCAGTACTTC.

The chain uses TRBV5-4 and TRBJ2-2, with unresolved D. The germline gives CDR1 SGHNT, CDR2 YYREEE (reference sequence). CDR3 length: 13 residues. V was cut by 1 base and J by 4 bases, with 5 bases left in between. CDR3 region: CASSLPLTGELFF. For the CDR3, the DNA is TGTGCCAGCAGCTTGCCCCTCACCGGGGAGCTGTTTTTT.

This clone appeared once. The chain combines TRBV5-1 with TRBJ2-5, with D hard to call. The germline V gene has CDR1 SGHRS and CDR2 YFSETQ. CDR3 length: 15 amino acids. Trimming stripped 1 base from V and 5 bases from J, with 15 bases between. The CDR3 nucleotides are TGCGCCAGCAGCTTGATGGGTTCCTGGGGTGAGACCCAGTACTTC. Translation gives CASSLMGSWGETQYF. The entire variable domain, with the rest obtained from reference TRBV5-1 and TRBJ2-5, is as follows: KAGVTQTPRYLIKTRGQQVTLSCSPISGHRSVSWYQQTPGQGLQFLFEYFSETQRNKGNFPGRFSGRQFSNSRSEMNVSTLELGDSALYLCASSLMGSWGETQYFGPGTRLLVL.

CDR3 sequence (DNA): TGTGCCAGCAGCCGGACCAGGACAGGGATACGCTCTGGGGCCAACGTCCTGACTTTC. It yields the protein CASSRTRTGIRSGANVLTF. This chain links TRBV14 with TRBJ2-6, with TRBD1 matching 8 bases. The CDR3 loop spans 19 amino acids. After removal of 4 bases from V and 0 bases from J, the junction contained 11 bases not matched to a gene. Germline loops: CDR1 SGHDN, CDR2 FVKESK. The variable domain in full, with the rest retrieved from reference TRBV14 and TRBJ2-6, is EAGVTQFPSHSVIEKGQTVTLRCDPISGHDNLYWYRRVMGKEIKFLLHFVKESKQDESGMPNNRFLAERTGGTYSTLKVQPAELEDSGVYFCASSRTRTGIRSGANVLTFGAGSRLTVL.

This clone was recorded only once. This sequence joins TRBV5-1 and TRBJ1-4, with D uncertain. The V and J ends lost 0 bases and 8 bases respectively, with 8 bases between them. CDR3 size: 13 residues. The germline V gene has CDR1 SGHRS and CDR2 YFSETQ. The CDR3 region has the DNA TGCGCCAGCAGCTTGGTGGTGGGCGAAAAACTGTTTTTT. Its protein is CASSLVVGEKLFF.

The chain recombines TRBV7-9 with TRBJ2-5, with TRBD2 as a possible D gene (5 bases). The end of the DNA fits TRBJ2-7 better, so the J call may be wrong. This CDR3 has 12 residues. Germline CDR1 reads SEHNR; CDR2 reads FQNEAQ (reference sequence). CDR3 coding DNA: TGTGCCAGCAGCACACTAGGCCACGAGCAGTACTTC. Translation gives CASSTLGHEQYF.

This clone appeared a single time. The gene calls are TRBV5-4 and TRBJ2-7, with D perhaps TRBD1 or TRBD2 (5 bases each). This CDR3 is built from 16 residues. V was pared by 2 bases and J by 2 bases, with 17 bases between. CDR1 is SGHNT and CDR2 is YYREEE in the germline V gene (reference sequence). The CDR3 DNA reads TGTGCCAGCAGCTTCGATACTACGGGGACCACCTACGAGCAGTACTTC. It encodes CASSFDTTGTTYEQYF.

The V call is TRBV4-2, the J call TRBJ2-3, with 12 bases identical to TRBD2. The CDR3 is made up of 17 amino acids. CDR1 and CDR2 (germline): LGHNA, YNFKEQ. J was trimmed by 4 bases and V by 0 bases; bases with no gene match: 5. In nucleotides, the CDR3 is TGTGCCAGCAGCCAAGAGCAACTAGCGGGAGGATCAGATACGCAGTATTTT. Its protein is CASSQEQLAGGSDTQYF.

The chain couples TRBV19 to TRBJ2-2, with a tentative D call TRBD2 (5 bases). The CDR3 spans 15 residues. V was clipped by 1 base and J by 2 bases, with 8 bases between them. CDR1 and CDR2 (germline): LNHDA, SQIVND (reference sequence). The CDR3 is CASSIAGINTGELFF. CDR3 coding DNA: TGTGCCAGTAGTATAGCGGGAATAAACACCGGGGAGCTGTTTTTT.

This chain uses TRBV11-3 with TRBJ2-7; D is unclear. Germline V gene lookup returns CDR1 SGHNT and CDR2 YENEEA. The germline V and J ends were trimmed by 5 bases and 5 bases, with 16 bases remaining between them. This CDR3 spans 14 amino acids. In DNA, the CDR3 is TGTGCCAGCAGCCCCGGCCGAATTTCAAACGAGCAGTACTTC. It encodes CASSPGRISNEQYF.

This clone appeared a single time. The chain uses TRBV4-2 and TRBJ2-3; D unclear. The germline CDR1 and CDR2 sequences are LGHNA and YNFKEQ. The CDR3 is 15 residues long. The V gene lost 3 bases and the J gene lost 2 bases, with 12 bases spanning the gap. CDR3 bases: TGTGCCAGCAGCCAGAAAAAGACTCCCACAGATACGCAGTATTTT. Translation: CASSQKKTPTDTQYF.

This sequence joins TRBV18 and TRBJ2-1, with unresolved D. From germline, CDR1 is KGHSH and CDR2 LQKENI. V was pared by 0 bases and J by 4 bases, with 10 bases between. The CDR3 loop spans 15 amino acids. The CDR3 sequence is CASSPPNLGYNEQFF. The CDR3 nucleotides are TGTGCCAGCTCACCACCAAACCTCGGATACAATGAGCAGTTCTTC.

J is TRBJ1-5 and V is TRBV2; 10 nucleotides line up with TRBD1. V trimming: 6 bases; J trimming: 4 bases; junction bases outside the gene matches: 6. The length of the CDR3 is 15 residues. Germline V gene lookup returns CDR1 SNHLY and CDR2 FYNNEI. Here the CDR3 reads CASSGDRGRNQPQHF. The CDR3 DNA follows: TGTGCCAGCAGCGGTGACAGGGGGCGAAATCAGCCCCAGCATTTT.

This clone was recorded only once. The rearrangement joins TRBV7-9 to TRBJ2-1, with 10 bases that match TRBD1. The CDR3 runs 15 residues. With 6 bases clipped from V and 8 bases from J, the junction kept 10 bases outside the gene matches. CDR1 and CDR2 (germline): SEHNR, FQNEAQ (reference sequence). CDR3 loop: CASSSGTGVIDEQFF. The CDR3 nucleotides are TGTGCCAGCAGTTCCGGGACAGGGGTAATCGATGAGCAGTTCTTC.

This sequence joins TRBV9 and TRBJ2-5; the D gene is possibly TRBD2 (5 bases). The CDR3 totals 14 residues. The germline gives CDR1 SGDLS, CDR2 YYNGEE. V lost 2 bases to trimming and J lost 4 bases, with 12 bases between them. The CDR3 DNA reads TGTGCCAGCAGCGTCGTCCAGGCGGGAGAGACCCAGTACTTC. Amino acids: CASSVVQAGETQYF. Full variable domain (missing parts from reference TRBV9 and TRBJ2-5): DSGVTQTPKHLITATGQRVTLRCSPRSGDLSVYWYQQSLDQGLQFLIQYYNGEERAKGNILERFSAQQFPDLHSELNLSSLELGDSALYFCASSVVQAGETQYFGPGTRLLVL.

The rearrangement uses TRBV4-2 and TRBJ2-3; TRBD2 matches at 7 bases. J lost 1 base, V lost 1 base, and 17 bases had no gene match. Germline loops: CDR1 LGHNA, CDR2 YNFKEQ. This CDR3 spans 20 amino acids. This CDR3 is CASSQVPSGTKNFRTDTQYF. CDR3 in DNA: TGTGCCAGCAGCCAAGTACCAAGCGGGACGAAGAATTTCCGCACAGATACGCAGTATTTT.

This chain links TRBV28 with TRBJ1-2, with unresolved D. Germline lookup yields CDR1 MDHEN and CDR2 SYDVKM. There are 12 residues in the CDR3. Trimming took off 3 bases at V and 8 bases at J, with 10 bases between the two ends. DNA of the CDR3: TGTGCCAGCAGTTTGGTAAAAGCAGGCTACACCTTC. Protein: CASSLVKAGYTF.

The rearrangement joins TRBV2 to TRBJ1-3; TRBD1 agrees at 8 bases. V was clipped by 10 bases and J by 1 base; unmatched bases: 6. CDR1 is SNHLY, CDR2 FYNNEI, per germline. The CDR3 is 14 residues long. Here the CDR3 reads CAIGQGGSGNTIYF. The CDR3 DNA reads TGTGCCATCGGACAGGGCGGATCTGGAAACACCATATATTTT.

The V and J genes are TRBV11-2 and TRBJ2-7; possibly TRBD1 for D (6 bases). Germline V CDR1 and CDR2: SGHAT, FQNNGV. Trimming removed 4 bases at V and 4 bases at J, with 17 bases between. The CDR3 totals 15 residues. Here the CDR3 reads CASSYSQGILYEQYF. CDR3 DNA sequence: TGTGCCAGCAGCTACTCGCAGGGGATCTTATACGAGCAGTACTTC.

This chain links TRBV6-1 with TRBJ1-1; unclear D gene. Germline V gives CDR1 MNHNS, CDR2 SASEGT. Trimming removed 6 bases from V and 3 bases from J, with 8 bases in between. This CDR3 spans 12 amino acids. The chain's CDR3 is CASSGLHTEAFF. DNA of the CDR3: TGTGCCAGCAGCGGACTCCACACTGAAGCTTTCTTT.

This chain joins TRBV6-1 and TRBJ2-3; TRBD2 matches 8 bases. The CDR3 contains 15 residues. CDR1 is MNHNS and CDR2 is SASEGT in the germline V gene. The V gene end was trimmed by 11 bases and the J gene end by 0 bases; junction bases not matched to a gene: 10. The CDR3 sequence: CAGKRAGGSTDTQYF. In nucleotides, the CDR3 is TGTGCCGGGAAACGGGCGGGAGGAAGCACAGATACGCAGTATTTT.

The chain carries TRBV10-2 and TRBJ2-2; maybe TRBD1 (5 bases). The V and J ends lost 4 bases and 3 bases respectively, with 6 bases between them. CDR1 WSHSY and CDR2 SAAADI come from the germline V gene. The CDR3 loop spans 13 amino acids. Here the CDR3 reads CASSGQYTGELFF. CDR3 DNA sequence: TGCGCCAGCAGTGGACAGTACACCGGGGAGCTGTTTTTT.

V gene TRBV28 combines with J gene TRBJ2-1; TRBD2 matches at 10 bases. Germline trimming cut 5 bases from V and 8 bases from J; bases unmatched to any gene: 6. CDR1 and CDR2 (germline): MDHEN, SYDVKM. This CDR3 is 14 amino acids long. CDR3 loop: CASSPSGSIHEQFF. The DNA of the CDR3 is TGTGCCAGCAGTCCTAGCGGGAGTATCCATGAGCAGTTCTTC.

The chain links TRBV11-2 to TRBJ1-2; perhaps TRBD1 as D (5 bases). Per germline, CDR1 SGHAT and CDR2 FQNNGV. The germline V and J ends were trimmed by 5 bases and 14 bases, with 18 bases remaining between them. The CDR3 totals 12 residues. The CDR3, as DNA: TGTGCCAGCAGCACCCAATTGACAGCGCCAACCTTC. It yields the protein CASSTQLTAPTF. Full variable domain (outside the CDR3, taken from reference TRBV11-2 and TRBJ1-2): EAGVAQSPRYKIIEKRQSVAFWCNPISGHATLYWYQQILGQGPKLLIQFQNNGVVDDSQLPKDRFSAERLKGVDSTLKIQPAKLEDSAVYLCASSTQLTAPTFGSGTRLTVV.

The chain couples TRBV10-2 to TRBJ2-5, with TRBD1 matching 8 bases. Germline CDR1 WSHSY, CDR2 SAAADI. After removal of 6 bases from V and 6 bases from J, the junction contained 6 bases not matched to a gene. This CDR3 contains 13 residues. CDR3 residues: CASRSGGWKTQYF. For the CDR3, the DNA is TGCGCCAGCAGATCAGGGGGCTGGAAGACCCAGTACTTC.

The rearrangement joins TRBV11-2 to TRBJ1-4; D unclear. V was clipped by 5 bases and J by 3 bases, with 16 bases between them. Germline V gene sequence: CDR1 SGHAT, CDR2 FQNNGV. The CDR3 has 16 residues. The CDR3 DNA sequence: TGTGCCAGCAGCAAATACGGCGGGCCGGCTAATGAAAAACTGTTTTTT. Translation gives CASSKYGGPANEKLFF.

This rearrangement joins TRBV5-1 to TRBJ2-7; unclear D gene. Germline CDR1 and CDR2: SGHRS and YFSETQ. There are 12 residues in the CDR3. Trimming shortened V by 4 bases and J by 1 base, and 6 bases separated the two germline ends. CDR3 amino acids: CASSPESYEQYF. The CDR3 DNA reads as TGCGCCAGCAGCCCGGAATCCTACGAGCAGTACTTC.

This clone was detected only once. CDR3 loop: CASSQELIAGSYEQYF. CDR3 sequence (DNA): TGCGCCAGCAGCCAAGAGCTAATCGCCGGGTCCTACGAGCAGTACTTC. This rearrangement joins TRBV4-1 to TRBJ2-7; D not resolved. Trimming left V 0 bases short and J 1 base short, with 13 bases between. CDR1 is MGHRA, CDR2 YSYEKL, per germline. The CDR3 sequence is 16 residues long.

This clone appeared a few times. The rearrangement links TRBV10-3 to TRBJ2-7; TRBD1 aligns across 9 bases. J lost 6 bases, V lost 6 bases, and 3 bases had no gene match. Germline lookup yields CDR1 ENHRY and CDR2 SYGVKD. The CDR3 loop spans 12 amino acids. In DNA form, the CDR3 reads TGTGCCATCAGCGAGGACAGGGGCGAGCAGTACTTC. This gives the protein CAISEDRGEQYF.